This section outlines one T cell receptor (beta chain) sequence together with its context. As yet, its antigen is unknown. Selected positively for CCR7 and CD45RO-negative, naive CD8 cells excluded terminally differentiated effector memory CD45RA+ cells. The data are from a study of shared clonotypes between healthy human individuals. Assay execution proceeded at the deep level. Once extracted for a subset, genomic DNA was divided evenly among several immunoSEQ plates. TCRdb's table, derived via immunoSEQ multiplex PCR, lists solely in-frame clones and lacks some. Here the sample spans over 2 million clones, about 94% being singletons. The study's findings and limits: Sorted-subset sequencing was shown by rarefaction to be incomplete despite large depth.

This CDR3 spans 18 amino acids. CDR1 and CDR2 from the germline V gene are MNHNS and SASEGT. The V and J ends lost 5 bases and 3 bases, in that order; junction bases with no gene match: 14. The chain is built from TRBV6-1 and TRBJ2-5, with 11 bases that match TRBD1. What was sequenced was naive CD8+ T cells sorted from blood. The clonotype comes from a man younger than 35 in good health. The DNA for the CDR3 is TGTGCCAGCAGTCAAGGGACAGGGGGGCTTTCTCGCGAAGAGACCCAGTACTTC. This translates into CASSQGTGGLSREETQYF.